This TCR beta chain emerged from a study of cytomegalovirus exposure and HLA in healthy donors. The study's findings and limits: There were 160 or so TCR beta chains listed as cytomegalovirus-associated.

The V gene's germline CDR1 is SGHRS and CDR2 YFSETQ. V was pared by 1 base and J by 4 bases, with 12 bases between. The CDR3 has 15 amino acids. As to this clone: Antigen: not known.

Measured with immunoSEQ multiplex PCR; TCRdb has only the in-frame clones, and not every one. The profile shows 150,000 to 200,000 clones, approximately 84% of them singletons. The sequenced sample consisted of PBMCs. This chain connects TRBV5-1 to TRBJ2-1; D may be TRBD2 (5 bases). The sequence came from a man younger than 45 in good health and CMV-seropositive. The CDR3 DNA sequence: TGCGCCAGCAGCTTGTTCAGCGCGGGTTACAATGAGCAGTTCTTC. Translation: CASSLFSAGYNEQFF.